These 5 T cell receptor beta chains came from one sample sequenced in a study of cytomegalovirus exposure and HLA in healthy donors. Clones were read by immunoSEQ multiplex PCR, and TCRdb kept only the in-frame ones, dropping some. The table lists over 250,000 clones, around 85% of them singletons. Sequenced input: PBMCs. These receptors were taken from a woman aged 18-29 years in good health and CMV-seronegative.

The chain is built from TRBV11-3 and TRBJ2-7; TRBD2 matches at 7 bases. Germline V CDR1 and CDR2: SGHNT, YENEEA. V lost 5 bases and J lost 3; bases outside the gene matches: 13. The CDR3 is 16 residues long. The CDR3 nucleotides read TGTGCCAGCAGCAGAGGGCTAGCGGAGGCGAACTACGAGCAGTACTTC. Amino acid sequence: CASSRGLAEANYEQYF.

The chain joins TRBV7-7 to TRBJ2-3; the match to TRBD2 covers 8 bases. This CDR3 is 15 amino acids long. J lost 4 bases, V lost 6 bases, and 9 bases had no gene match. Germline loops: CDR1 SSHAT, CDR2 FNYEAQ (reference sequence). CDR3 bases: TGTGCCAGCAGTCCCATTAGCGGGAACGCAGATACGCAGTATTTT. Protein: CASSPISGNADTQYF.

This chain connects TRBV6-1 to TRBJ1-5, with TRBD1 matching 9 bases. This CDR3 contains 13 residues. CDR1 MNHNS and CDR2 SASEGT come from the germline V gene. Trimming cost V 7 bases and J 7 bases; bases outside gene matches: 5. The CDR3 spells CASIPGQGQPQHF. The CDR3 coding sequence is TGTGCCAGCATCCCGGGACAGGGCCAGCCCCAGCATTTT.

The DNA of the CDR3 is TGTGCCAGCAGTGAAGCGGGACTAGCGGGGGGCCCGCGGCAAGAGACCCAGTACTTC. As protein: CASSEAGLAGGPRQETQYF. The chain couples TRBV6-1 to TRBJ2-5, with TRBD2 matching 15 bases. Germline CDR1 MNHNS, CDR2 SASEGT. This CDR3 is 19 amino acids long. Losses at the gene ends were 0 bases for V and 2 bases for J; bases not matched to a gene: 7.

The rearrangement joins TRBV7-2 to TRBJ2-2; D gene ambiguous. The CDR3 is 13 residues long. Germline lookup yields CDR1 SGHTA and CDR2 FQGNSA. Trimming pared 2 bases from V and 4 bases from J, leaving 5 bases between. CDR3 sequence (DNA): TGTGCCAGCAGCTTACAGATCACCGGGGAGCTGTTTTTT. Amino acid sequence: CASSLQITGELFF.